This TCR beta chain was profiled in a study of shared T cell receptors in the human thymus. Produced via immunoSEQ multiplex PCR; TCRdb's table is partial and in-frame only. This sample carries some 640,000 clones, roughly 86% of them seen once, and the ten largest clones take about 0.0094%. This CDR3 contains 18 residues. Germline-derived CDR1 and CDR2 are MNHEY and SMNVEV (reference sequence). The junction had 9 bases not matched to a gene; V was cut back by 1 base and J by 2 bases. These records were also assigned to another study, of human thymus T cells. Per that paper: V and J gene usage appeared biased in thymic and blood repertoires.

The material sequenced was thymocytes. V and J are TRBV27 and TRBJ2-3, with 10 bases aligning to TRBD1. The TCR sequence derives from a boy less than two years old with a congenital heart defect. The CDR3 coding sequence is TGTGCCAGCAGTTTATGGTCCGGGACAGGGGAGAACACAGATACGCAGTATTTT. Translating gives CASSLWSGTGENTDTQYF.